What follows describes a single TCR beta chain. Its antigen is not known. These data belong to a study of cytomegalovirus exposure and HLA in healthy donors. Study-wide findings and caveats: From TCR beta sequences, most subjects' HLA-A and HLA-B alleles were reportedly predicted accurately. Within the data, a cluster of highly shared sequence variants was likely a sequencing artifact. Indistinguishability led to the exclusion of some V segments, TRBV6-2 and TRBV6-3 included. An apparent linkage of common viral pathogens to several of the most significant clusters emerged in a later analysis.

V lost 8 bases and J lost 0, with 15 bases in between. Germline V gene lookup returns CDR1 MNHEY and CDR2 SVGAGI. There are 15 residues in the CDR3. PCR employed 60 Vbeta and 13 Jbeta primers. Profiling relied on immunoSEQ multiplex PCR, and the TCRdb table lists in-frame clones only, not all of them. Among around 150,000 clones, roughly 85% were seen once, and the ten largest hold 3.4%. The sequenced material came from PBMCs. The chain carries TRBV6-5 and TRBJ2-3; D possibly corresponds to TRBD2 (6 bases). The origin of this receptor is a male donor in good health and CMV-seronegative. CDR3 in amino acids: CASGVLASSTDTQYF. The CDR3 DNA sequence: TGTGCCAGCGGAGTGCTAGCGTCTAGCACAGATACGCAGTATTTT.